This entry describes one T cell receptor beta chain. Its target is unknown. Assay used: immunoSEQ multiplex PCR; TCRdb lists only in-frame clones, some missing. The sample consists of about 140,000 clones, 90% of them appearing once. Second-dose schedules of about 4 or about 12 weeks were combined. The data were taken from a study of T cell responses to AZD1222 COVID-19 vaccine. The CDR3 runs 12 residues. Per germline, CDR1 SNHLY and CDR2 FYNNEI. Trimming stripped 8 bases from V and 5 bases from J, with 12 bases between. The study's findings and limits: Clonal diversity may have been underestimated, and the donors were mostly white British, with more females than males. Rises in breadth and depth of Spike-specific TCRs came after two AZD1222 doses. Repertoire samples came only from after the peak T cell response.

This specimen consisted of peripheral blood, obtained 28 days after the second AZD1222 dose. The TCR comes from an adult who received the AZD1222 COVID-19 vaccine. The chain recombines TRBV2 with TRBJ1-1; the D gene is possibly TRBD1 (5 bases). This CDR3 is CASRIRGTEAFF. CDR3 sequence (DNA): TGTGCCAGCCGGATTCGGGGGACTGAAGCTTTCTTT.